Listed below are T cell receptor beta chains from one sample, sequenced in a study of control samples from healthy donors and cancer patients. The table came from immunoSEQ multiplex PCR; TCRdb's copy has only in-frame clones and leaves some out. The data contain approximately 140,000 clones, 75% to 90% of them singletons. The sequenced sample consisted of blood. The receptors derive from a woman aged 25 to 45 in good health. The CDR3 runs from the conserved cysteine through the conserved F or W. A D gene is named only where the DNA matches it firmly. A row's size may be missing; if present it is once, few, many or a size class.

clone size	J gene	D gene	V gene	CDR3 DNA	CDR3 protein
NA	TRBJ1-2	NA	TRBV5-1	TGCGCCAGCAGGGTCAAGGACACTCCAAACTATGGCTACACCTTC	CASRVKDTPNYGYTF
NA	TRBJ1-6	NA	TRBV14	TGTGCCAGCAGCCAAGAAGAGTCCCACGGACCCCTCCACTTT	CASSQEESHGPLHF
NA	TRBJ2-1	NA	TRBV27	TGTGCCAGCAGTTTATCCAACGGGTGGTTCAATGAGCAGTTCTTC	CASSLSNGWFNEQFF
NA	TRBJ2-1	TRBD2	TRBV28	TGTGCCAGCAGTTTAGGGACTAGCGCTCCCCCAGGGGAGCAGTTCTTC	CASSLGTSAPPGEQFF
NA	TRBJ2-3	NA	TRBV5-1	TGCGCCAGCAGCTTGGGCCCCTCTGGTAGGAGCATCACAGATACGCAGTATTTT	CASSLGPSGRSITDTQYF
NA	TRBJ2-3	TRBD1	TRBV27	TGTGCCAGCAGTCCAGAAGCCAACCGGGACAGGGGAAGGTCGCAGTATTTT	CASSPEANRDRGRSQYF
NA	TRBJ2-1	TRBD2	TRBV5-6	TGTGCCAGCAGCTTGGGCTGGACTAGTTCCTATGAGCAGTTCTTC	CASSLGWTSSYEQFF
NA	TRBJ1-2	TRBD1	TRBV18	TGTGCCAGCTCACCACAGGGGGCTCTAAACTATGGCTACACCTTC	CASSPQGALNYGYTF
NA	TRBJ2-5	TRBD1	TRBV5-1	TGCGCCAGCAGCTTGGGGGACAGGGTGGCCCACATTGAGACCCAGTACTTC	CASSLGDRVAHIETQYF
NA	TRBJ1-4	NA	TRBV28	TGTGCCAGCAGTTCGCAGGGACCAATATCAACTAATGAAAAACTGTTTTTT	CASSSQGPISTNEKLFF
NA	TRBJ1-2	NA	TRBV5-1	TGCGCCAGCAGATACCTTAGGAGGAATTATGGCTACACCTTC	CASRYLRRNYGYTF
NA	TRBJ1-5	TRBD1	TRBV18	TGTGCCAGCTCACCTACAGGGGGATCGAATCAGCCCCAGCATTTT	CASSPTGGSNQPQHF
NA	TRBJ1-2	NA	TRBV6-5	TGTGCCAGCGGCGGACAGTTCGGCTACACCTTC	CASGGQFGYTF
NA	TRBJ2-1	TRBD1	TRBV6-1	TGTGCCAGCAGTGATTTATATAGGGACAGTTACAATGAGCAGTTCTTC	CASSDLYRDSYNEQFF
NA	TRBJ2-7	NA	TRBV10-3	TGTGCCATCAGTGAGGGGGCCGAGCAGTACTTC	CAISEGAEQYF
NA	TRBJ1-1	NA	TRBV5-4	TGTGCCAGCAGCCTCGGGGCGGCCCCTCGTAGGACTGAAGCTTTCTTT	CASSLGAAPRRTEAFF
NA	TRBJ2-1	NA	TRBV20-1	TGCAGTGCTAACGGCCATGAGCAGTTCTTC	CSANGHEQFF
NA	TRBJ2-7	TRBD2	TRBV6-7	TGTGCCAGCAGCACGACTAGCGGGAGCTACGAGCAGTACTTC	CASSTTSGSYEQYF
NA	TRBJ2-5	NA	TRBV5-6	TGTGCCAGCAGCTTAAAGGAGACCCAGTACTTC	CASSLKETQYF
NA	TRBJ1-5	NA	TRBV28	TGTGCCAGCAGTTTCGGCAGTTATCAGCCCCAGCATTTT	CASSFGSYQPQHF
few	TRBJ2-1	NA	TRBV29-1	TGCAGCGGTAGCGGACTCAATGAGCAGTTCTTC	CSGSGLNEQFF
NA	TRBJ2-7	NA	TRBV18	TGTGCCAGCCGCCCCCCGACGAGTTACGAGCAGTACTTC	CASRPPTSYEQYF
NA	TRBJ2-5	NA	TRBV7-2	TGTGCCAGCAGCTTAGTGGACGAGACCCAGTACTTC	CASSLVDETQYF
NA	TRBJ1-2	TRBD1	TRBV6-4	TGTGCCAGCAGTGCGGGACAGGGGGCGGACTATGGCTACACCTTC	CASSAGQGADYGYTF
once	TRBJ1-2	TRBD1	TRBV6-4	TGTGCCAGCAGACCGACAGGGGGCCATGGCTACACCTTC	CASRPTGGHGYTF
NA	TRBJ2-7	TRBD2	TRBV28	TGTGCCAGCAGCCCCAGTGATCAGCGGGAGTGGGAGCAGTACTTC	CASSPSDQREWEQYF
NA	TRBJ2-7	NA	TRBV2	TGTGCCAGCAGTGAAGCGATCAGCAGTTACTCCTACGAGCAGTACTTC	CASSEAISSYSYEQYF
once	TRBJ2-1	NA	TRBV7-2	TGTGCCAGCAGCCCAAACCCTACCCCCCGGCAAGTTGGCGATGAGCAGTTCTTC	CASSPNPTPRQVGDEQFF
NA	TRBJ1-1	NA	TRBV28	TGTGCCAGCAGTTTAAATCAGGGATTAGCTTTCTTT	CASSLNQGLAFF
NA	TRBJ1-1	NA	TRBV3-1/TRBV3-2	TGTGCCAGCAGCCAAGATGGGATGACTGAAGCTTTCTTT	CASSQDGMTEAFF
once	TRBJ2-1	NA	TRBV13	TGTGCCAGCAGCTCAATGTTACACAATGAGCAGTTCTTC	CASSSMLHNEQFF
NA	TRBJ2-1	NA	TRBV27	TGTGCCAGCAGTCAACCCGCCAGACAGTCTCTCCTACCCTTTAATGAGCAGTTCTTC	CASSQPARQSLLPFNEQFF
NA	TRBJ1-6	NA	TRBV7-3	TGTGCCAGCAGCTTAAGGGGCGGGGATTGGAATTCACCCCTCCACTTT	CASSLRGGDWNSPLHF
NA	TRBJ1-1	NA	TRBV5-1	TGCGCCAGCAGCTCTGACAGGACTCTACTAGGAAACACTGAAGCTTTCTTT	CASSSDRTLLGNTEAFF
NA	TRBJ2-7	TRBD2	TRBV11-3	TGTGCCAGCAGCTTAGGGACTAGCTCCTCCGAGCAGTACTTC	CASSLGTSSSEQYF
NA	TRBJ2-2	NA	TRBV24-1	TGTGCCACCAGTGATTCGGGGGCAGCGGCCGGGGAGCTGTTTTTT	CATSDSGAAAGELFF
NA	TRBJ2-7	NA	TRBV6-5	TGTGCCAGCCGGAGTCAGGCGAACGAGCAGTACTTC	CASRSQANEQYF
NA	TRBJ2-3	TRBD1	TRBV19	TGTGCCAGTAGAATTACAGGGGGCGACGCAGATACGCAGTATTTT	CASRITGGDADTQYF
NA	TRBJ2-5	TRBD2	TRBV19	TGTGCCAGTACGGCGGGGGGAGAGACCCAGTACTTC	CASTAGGETQYF
NA	TRBJ2-1	NA	TRBV4-2	TGTGCCAGCAGCCAACTACTGAGGACATCTGGGAATGAGCAGTTCTTC	CASSQLLRTSGNEQFF
NA	TRBJ2-2	NA	TRBV6-5	TGTGCCAGCAGCCCCGACCCTAGGACCGGGGAGCTGTTTTTT	CASSPDPRTGELFF
NA	TRBJ1-2	NA	TRBV30	TGTGCCTGGAGTGTCTACAGCAACTCCAACTATGGCTACACCTTC	CAWSVYSNSNYGYTF
NA	TRBJ2-4	TRBD1	TRBV15	TGTGCCACCAGCAATATAGGGACAGGGAAAAACATTCAGTACTTC	CATSNIGTGKNIQYF
once	TRBJ1-1	TRBD1	TRBV6-6	TGTGCCAGCAGCTGGGGACAGGGGGCAGGGAACACTGAAGCTTTCTTT	CASSWGQGAGNTEAFF
NA	TRBJ2-7	NA	TRBV6-2/TRBV6-3	TGTGCCAGCAGTAAACCGGGACACCCAGCCTACGAGCAGTACTTC	CASSKPGHPAYEQYF
NA	TRBJ2-1	NA	TRBV25-1	TGTGCCAGCAGTTTCTCCCATAACACTGAGCAGTTCTTC	CASSFSHNTEQFF
NA	TRBJ1-2	TRBD1	TRBV2	TGTGCCAGCAGGGAGGACAGGCGAGAGGCGCATGGCTACACCTTC	CASREDRREAHGYTF
NA	TRBJ2-1	TRBD2	TRBV9	TGTGCCAGCAGCGGGCGGGAGGGCCTCTACAATGAGCAGTTCTTC	CASSGREGLYNEQFF
NA	TRBJ2-1	TRBD1	TRBV29-1	TGCAGCGTTTGGACAGGGCAGGACAATGAGCAGTTCTTC	CSVWTGQDNEQFF
NA	TRBJ2-5	NA	TRBV19	TGTGCCAGTAGTATAGTCTCGACGGACCAAGAGACCCAGTACTTC	CASSIVSTDQETQYF